These 8 T cell receptor beta chains were sequenced from one sample in a study of T-cell reconstitution after alpha-beta-depleted transplantation in children listed by TCRdb under 2016. What this sample's treatment or condition label stands for: allogeneic hematopoietic cell transplantation with graft depleted of TCRalphabeta T cells and CD19 B cells. Library prep was done by PCR. This sample was sequenced with an Illumina HiSeq 2500. TCR libraries were prepared with molecular barcoding, using unique molecular identifiers to normalize TCRbeta repertoire quantification. TCRdb applied fastp at Q25 and MiXCR to the public reads, then kept only in-frame beta chains. Entries that share a CDR3 protein sequence are merged under the most common genes and DNA. The sample table lists about a million distinct CDR3 sequences, 25% to 30% of them with a count of one. 28% of the sample is held by the ten biggest clonotypes.

Sample: PBMCs, mostly from graft donor cells, taken 360 days after TCRalphabeta/CD19-depleted stem cell transplant. All receptors derive from a boy younger than two who had a stem cell transplant for SCID, so the T cells may come from the graft donor.

The chain combines TRBV12-3 or TRBV12-4 with TRBJ1-5, with a possible D match to TRBD1 (5 bases). Trimming left V 3 bases short and J 4 bases short, with 10 bases between. The CDR3 runs 14 residues. CDR3 region: CASSFQTGNQPQHF. The CDR3 bases are TGTGCCAGCAGTTTTCAAACAGGAAATCAGCCCCAGCATTTT.

This clonotype has just a few counts. This rearrangement joins TRBV12-3 or TRBV12-4 to TRBJ2-7, with D unclear. The CDR3 runs to 13 residues. The germline V and J ends were trimmed by 6 bases and 5 bases, with 14 bases remaining between them. CDR3 protein: CASSNTLWDEQYF. CDR3 DNA: TGTGCCAGCAGCAACACACTCTGGGACGAGCAGTACTTC.

The gene calls are TRBV6-1 and TRBJ1-1, with D tentatively TRBD1 (6 bases). The germline V gene has CDR1 MNHNS and CDR2 SASEGT. The CDR3 has 14 residues. Between the trimmed V and J ends, which lost 4 bases and 2 bases, there was a span of 11 bases. CDR3: CASSVNRVNTEAFF. DNA for the CDR3: TGTGCCAGCAGTGTAAACAGGGTTAACACTGAAGCTTTCTTT.

This chain connects TRBV29-1 to TRBJ2-1, with 7 bases lining up with TRBD1. V gave up 4 bases and J gave up 0 bases; unmatched junction bases: 6. The germline V gene has CDR1 SQVTM and CDR2 ANQGSEA. This CDR3 is built from 15 residues. The DNA for the CDR3 is TGCAGCGTTGGAACAGGGGCCAGCTCCTACAATGAGCAGTTCTTC. This sequence encodes CSVGTGASSYNEQFF.

This clonotype was counted a few times. The rearrangement uses TRBV12-3 or TRBV12-4 and TRBJ2-7, with 13 bases fitting TRBD2. The CDR3 loop spans 16 amino acids. V trimming: 1 base; J trimming: 5 bases; junction bases outside the gene matches: 5. In DNA form, the CDR3 reads TGTGCCAGCAGTTTAGTGGGACTAGCGGGGAACGACGAGCAGTACTTC. Its translation is CASSLVGLAGNDEQYF.

This clonotype was seen a few times. The chain recombines TRBV10-3 with TRBJ2-1; weak D call: TRBD2 (7 bases). This CDR3 has 17 residues. V shed 2 bases and J shed 1 base, with 15 bases lying between them. Germline-derived CDR1 and CDR2 are ENHRY and SYGVKD. This CDR3 is CAISESRAGASYNEQFF. CDR3 nucleotide sequence: TGTGCCATCAGTGAGAGTAGGGCGGGGGCGTCCTACAATGAGCAGTTCTTC.

This clonotype was seen ten or more times. The genes are TRBV11-2 and TRBJ1-2; no firm D call. This CDR3 region has 10 residues. The germline V gene encodes CDR1 SGHAT and CDR2 FQNNGV. V was trimmed by 8 bases and J by 1 base, leaving 2 bases between them. CDR3 protein: CASGNYGYTF. CDR3 in DNA: TGTGCCAGCGGTAACTATGGCTACACCTTC.

This chain uses TRBV20-1 with TRBJ1-2; a possible D gene is TRBD1 (5 bases). The germline V and J ends were trimmed by 0 bases and 0 bases, with 20 bases remaining between them. CDR3 length: 18 amino acids. CDR1 is DFQATT, CDR2 SNEGSKA, per germline (reference sequence). CDR3 coding DNA: TGCAGTGCTAGAGATTCGGTGAGGGTCGGGACGACTAACTATGGCTACACCTTC. Translated: CSARDSVRVGTTNYGYTF.